The 26 T cell receptor beta chains in this list originate from one sample, sequenced in a study of cytomegalovirus exposure and HLA in healthy donors. Primers for the PCR totalled 60 Vbeta and 13 Jbeta. The table came from immunoSEQ multiplex PCR; TCRdb's copy has only in-frame clones and leaves some out. The repertoire holds about 110,000 clones, with 80% to 85% as singletons. The sequencing input was PBMCs. These receptors originate from a man aged 30 to 45 in good health and CMV-seropositive.

This clone was observed once. This sequence joins TRBV6-1 and TRBJ1-5; the D gene is possibly TRBD1 (5 bases). Per germline, CDR1 MNHNS and CDR2 SASEGT. The V gene lost 4 bases and the J gene lost 2 bases, with 9 bases spanning the gap. This CDR3 has 14 residues. The CDR3 bases are TGTGCCAGCAGTGTGCGGGGGGGCAATCAGCCCCAGCATTTT. Amino acids: CASSVRGGNQPQHF.

The J gene is TRBJ2-1, the V gene TRBV25-1, with TRBD1 as a possible D gene (6 bases). This CDR3 contains 15 residues. Germline V gene data show CDR1 as MGHDK and CDR2 as SYGVNS. The V and J ends lost 8 bases and 5 bases respectively, with 19 bases between them. CDR3 sequence reads: CASGYNRVGDNEQFF. The CDR3 bases are TGTGCCAGCGGATACAACAGGGTCGGTGACAATGAGCAGTTCTTC. Variable domain in full (rest from reference TRBV25-1 and TRBJ2-1): EADIYQTPRYLVIGTGKKITLECSQTMGHDKMYWYQQDPGMELHLIHYSYGVNSTEKGDLSSESTVSRIRTEHFPLTLESARPSHTSQYLCASGYNRVGDNEQFFGPGTRLTVL.

This clone was recorded a few times. The rearrangement uses TRBV5-1 and TRBJ1-1; 8 nucleotides match TRBD1. The CDR3 is made up of 15 amino acids. Germline V gene sequence: CDR1 SGHRS, CDR2 YFSETQ. V shed 0 bases and J 1 base; nucleotides not matched to a gene: 2. In DNA form, the CDR3 reads TGCGCCAGCAGCTTGGCCGGGACAGGGAACACTGAAGCTTTCTTT. Its translation is CASSLAGTGNTEAFF.

The chain recombines TRBV7-6 with TRBJ2-1; D is uncertain. The V end lost 1 base, the J end lost 8 bases, and 12 bases lay between the germline ends. Germline V gene data show CDR1 as SGHVS and CDR2 as FNYEAQ. The CDR3 has 14 amino acids. The CDR3 bases are TGTGCCAGCAGCTTAGAGATAGCTCCATATGAGCAGTTCTTC. Amino acid sequence: CASSLEIAPYEQFF.

J is TRBJ2-2 and V is TRBV7-9; D remains unclear. Per the germline V gene, CDR1 is SEHNR and CDR2 is FQNEAQ (reference sequence). V gave up 7 bases and J gave up 1 base, with 10 bases separating them. The length of the CDR3 is 14 residues. In DNA form, the CDR3 reads TGTGCCAGCACCACACGAGGGAACACCGGGGAGCTGTTTTTT. Its protein product is CASTTRGNTGELFF.

The chain links TRBV15 to TRBJ2-5, with TRBD2 matching 12 bases. V trimming: 3 bases; J trimming: 2 bases; junction bases outside the gene matches: 7. The CDR3 runs 17 residues. Germline V CDR1 and CDR2: LNHNV, YYDKDF (reference sequence). This CDR3 reads CATSRLTSGGGQETQYF. For the CDR3, the DNA is TGTGCCACCAGCAGGCTGACTAGCGGGGGAGGTCAAGAGACCCAGTACTTC.

The chain's CDR3 is CASSLTDRATEAFF. CDR3 nucleotide sequence: TGTGCCAGCAGCTTGACGGACAGGGCTACTGAAGCTTTCTTT. The chain has TRBV7-9 and TRBJ1-1, with TRBD1 identical over 8 bases. The CDR3 sequence is 14 residues long. J was trimmed by 5 bases and V by 3 bases; bases with no gene match: 5. Germline-derived CDR1 and CDR2 are SEHNR and FQNEAQ (reference sequence). Full variable domain (outside the CDR3, taken from reference TRBV7-9 and TRBJ1-1): DTGVSQNPRHKITKRGQNVTFRCDPISEHNRLYWYRQTLGQGPEFLTYFQNEAQLEKSRLLSDRFSAERPKGSFSTLEIQRTEQGDSAMYLCASSLTDRATEAFFGQGTRLTVV.

J is TRBJ2-2 and V is TRBV5-5; 11 bases align to TRBD2. The CDR3 has 18 amino acids. Germline CDR1 reads SGHKS; CDR2 reads YYEKEE (reference sequence). The V and J ends lost 4 bases and 4 bases, in that order; junction bases with no gene match: 12. This CDR3 reads CASSHRLAGSRGTGELFF. The CDR3 nucleotides are TGTGCCAGCAGCCACCGACTAGCGGGGAGCCGCGGCACCGGGGAGCTGTTTTTT.

The chain combines TRBV30 with TRBJ1-2; D possibly corresponds to TRBD1 (6 bases). This CDR3 has 14 amino acids. Germline V gives CDR1 GTSNPN, CDR2 SVGIG (reference sequence). The germline V and J ends were trimmed by 3 bases and 8 bases, with 19 bases remaining between them. This CDR3 reads CAWSAVDRSWGYTF. The DNA for the CDR3 is TGTGCCTGGAGCGCCGTAGACAGGTCGTGGGGCTACACCTTC. Supplemented by reference TRBV30 and TRBJ1-2, the full variable domain reads SQTIHQWPATLVQPVGSPLSLECTVEGTSNPNLYWYRQAAGRGLQLLFYSVGIGQISSEVPQNLSASRPQDRQFILSSKKLLLSDSGFYLCAWSAVDRSWGYTFGSGTRLTVV.

The genes are TRBV6-5 and TRBJ2-7, with D perhaps TRBD1 (5 bases). Per germline, CDR1 MNHEY and CDR2 SVGAGI. CDR3 length equals 15 residues. Trimming left V 0 bases short and J 4 bases short, with 13 bases between. The CDR3 DNA reads as TGTGCCAGCAGTTACTCGCCGCAGGGTGGGTACGAGCAGTACTTC. Its protein is CASSYSPQGGYEQYF.

J is TRBJ2-4 and V is TRBV6-1, with D possibly matching TRBD2 (7 bases). Trimming left V 0 bases short and J 1 base short, with 13 bases between. Looked up from germline, CDR1 is MNHNS and CDR2 is SASEGT. The CDR3 runs to 17 residues. DNA of the CDR3: TGTGCCAGCAGTGAAGCGGGGGGGGCGTGGGCCAAAAACATTCAGTACTTC. It specifies CASSEAGGAWAKNIQYF.

The chain uses TRBV7-9 and TRBJ1-2; no reliable D call. V dropped 4 bases and J dropped 3 bases, with 12 bases sitting between them. Germline assignment: CDR1 SEHNR and CDR2 FQNEAQ (reference sequence). The CDR3 has 14 residues. The CDR3 spells CASSSPQNDYGYTF. DNA of the CDR3: TGTGCCAGCAGCTCCCCACAAAACGACTATGGCTACACCTTC.

CDR3 amino acids: CATSRPLNQPQHF. The CDR3 region has the DNA TGTGCCACCAGCAGACCTTTGAATCAGCCCCAGCATTTT. The chain joins TRBV15 to TRBJ1-5; the D is unclear. The CDR3 extends over 13 amino acids. V lost 2 bases to trimming and J lost 4 bases, with 6 bases between them. Germline CDR1 LNHNV, CDR2 YYDKDF (reference sequence).

This rearrangement joins TRBV18 to TRBJ2-7, with TRBD2 identical over 12 bases. V was pared by 4 bases and J by 2 bases, with 12 bases of the junction left unmatched. Per germline, CDR1 KGHSH and CDR2 LQKENI. The CDR3 sequence is 18 residues long. CDR3 sequence (DNA): TGTGCCAGCTCACTCAAACGGACTAGCGGGGAGACCCCCTACGAGCAGTACTTC. This codes for CASSLKRTSGETPYEQYF.

The chain recombines TRBV25-1 with TRBJ2-3; no firm D call. The CDR3 consists of 14 residues. CDR1 is MGHDK, CDR2 SYGVNS, per germline. Trimming cost V 2 bases and J 4 bases, with 10 bases left between them. The CDR3 DNA follows: TGTGCCAGCAGTGAAAATGAGTTCGCAGATACGCAGTATTTT. It codes for CASSENEFADTQYF.

The chain uses TRBV6-6 and TRBJ1-2; a weak D match, TRBD1 (6 bases). V lost 6 bases and J lost 8, with 19 bases in between. Per the germline V gene, CDR1 is MNHNY and CDR2 is SVGAGI (reference sequence). The CDR3 consists of 14 residues. The CDR3 DNA follows: TGTGCCAGCAGCCGCCCGGGGGGCACATTAGGCTACACCTTC. Its translation: CASSRPGGTLGYTF.

V usage is TRBV5-1 and J usage is TRBJ1-6; 7 bases match TRBD1. Per the germline V gene, CDR1 is SGHRS and CDR2 is YFSETQ. V lost 4 bases and J lost 8; bases outside the gene matches: 12. The CDR3 consists of 16 residues. Here the CDR3 DNA reads TGCGCCAGCAGCGTTAATTCAGGGGGTCTAGATTCACCCCTCCACTTT. This gives the protein CASSVNSGGLDSPLHF.

The chain combines TRBV9 with TRBJ2-3; D is possibly TRBD2 (7 bases). Germline CDR1 is SGDLS and CDR2 is YYNGEE. The CDR3 contains 16 residues. Trimming left V 5 bases short and J 2 bases short, with 18 bases between. The CDR3 loop reads CASSHSSGGPTDTQYF. The CDR3 DNA is TGTGCCAGCAGTCACTCCTCGGGGGGCCCCACAGATACGCAGTATTTT.

This clone was counted a few times. Here the CDR3 reads CASSLGGVNEKLFF. For the CDR3, the DNA is TGCGCCAGCAGCTTGGGGGGGGTCAATGAAAAACTGTTTTTT. The J gene is TRBJ1-4, the V gene TRBV5-1; possible D gene TRBD1, 5 bases. Trimming removed 0 bases at V and 5 bases at J, with 8 bases between. CDR3 length equals 14 residues. The germline gives CDR1 SGHRS, CDR2 YFSETQ.

This clone was detected once. At one end the junction does not follow the germline gene, possibly because of a read error. The rearrangement joins TRBV7-9 to TRBJ2-1, with 8 bases matching TRBD1. This CDR3 contains 13 residues. The germline gives CDR1 SEHNR, CDR2 FQNEAQ (reference sequence). CDR3 in amino acids: CAGRGLGYNEQFF. The CDR3 DNA is TGTGCCGGCAGGGGGCTAGGGTACAATGAGCAGTTCTTC.

The chain carries TRBV14 and TRBJ2-7, with TRBD1 matching 12 bases. J was trimmed by 4 bases and V by 2 bases; bases with no gene match: 9. Germline V CDR1 and CDR2: SGHDN, FVKESK. The CDR3 loop spans 17 amino acids. CDR3 DNA sequence: TGTGCCAGCAGCCAACGAATACGGGACAGGGGGCGATACGAGCAGTACGTC. Its protein product is CASSQRIRDRGRYEQYV.

Only a few counts were recorded for this clone. V usage is TRBV5-4 and J usage is TRBJ2-2, with D unresolved. V lost 4 bases, J lost 1 base, and 14 bases lay in between. The CDR3 totals 16 residues. CDR1 and CDR2 (germline): SGHNT, YYREEE (reference sequence). The CDR3 here is CASSQDPSENTGELFF. CDR3 nucleotide sequence: TGTGCCAGCAGCCAAGATCCATCAGAGAACACCGGGGAGCTGTTTTTT.

The chain combines TRBV11-2 with TRBJ1-1; a possible D gene is TRBD1 (5 bases). This CDR3 comprises 13 residues. The germline CDR1 and CDR2 sequences are SGHAT and FQNNGV. Trimming removed 2 bases from V and 4 bases from J, with 8 bases in between. This chain's CDR3 is CASSLRGLTEAFF. In nucleotides, the CDR3 is TGTGCCAGCAGCTTAAGGGGTCTCACTGAAGCTTTCTTT.

This chain links TRBV5-1 with TRBJ1-6, with 9 bases matching TRBD1. The CDR3 consists of 14 residues. Germline loops: CDR1 SGHRS, CDR2 YFSETQ. Trimming at V came to 7 bases and at J to 8 bases, leaving 7 bases not matched to a gene. The CDR3 DNA sequence: TGCGCCAGCTCTGAACAGGGGGCCGATTCACCCCTCCACTTT. Its protein product is CASSEQGADSPLHF.

The CDR3, as DNA: TGCGCCAGCAGCTTGGAGGCAGGGGAAGAAAAACTGTTTTTT. This encodes CASSLEAGEEKLFF. The chain uses TRBV5-1 and TRBJ1-4; TRBD1 might be the D (6 bases). V gave up 0 bases and J gave up 8 bases, with 11 bases separating them. Germline loops: CDR1 SGHRS, CDR2 YFSETQ. The CDR3 is made up of 14 amino acids.

This rearrangement joins TRBV4-1 to TRBJ1-2; D possibly corresponds to TRBD1 (5 bases). CDR1 and CDR2 from the germline V gene are MGHRA and YSYEKL. The length of the CDR3 is 14 residues. The V end lost 1 base, the J end lost 6 bases, and 12 bases lay between the germline ends. The CDR3 sequence: CASSQGRGSNGYTF. The CDR3 DNA reads as TGCGCCAGCAGCCAAGGGAGGGGCAGCAATGGCTACACCTTC.